The 25 T cell receptor beta chains in this list originate from one sample, sequenced in a study of Graves' ophthalmopathy and Graves' hyperthyroidism. Beta-chain TCR CDR3 regions were amplified from RNA transcripts. First-round RT-PCR with HTBI primers preceded a second-round multiplex PCR. TCRdb passed the multiplex PCR reads through MiXCR, listing each CDR3 protein once. The sample comprises some 400,000 distinct CDR3 sequences, approximately 20% of which are singletons, and 1.5% to 2% rests with the top ten. Material: peripheral blood. These receptors originate from a woman between 18 and 29 years old with Graves' ophthalmopathy.

This clonotype was recorded at least ten times. The chain is built from TRBV12-3 or TRBV12-4 and TRBJ1-5; perhaps TRBD1 as D (5 bases). Trimming removed 6 bases from V and 13 bases from J, with 19 bases in between. The CDR3 is made up of 13 amino acids. The CDR3 region has the DNA TGTGCCAGCAGCCCCCGGGACCGCGTATTGCAGCATTTT. It encodes CASSPRDRVLQHF.

The V and J genes are TRBV28 and TRBJ2-7, with 7 nucleotides matching TRBD1. In germline, CDR1 is MDHEN, CDR2 SYDVKM. The CDR3 contains 17 residues. J gave up 3 bases and V 6 bases, and 17 bases lay outside the gene matches. The CDR3 DNA reads as TGTGCCAGCAGCCAAGGGCCCAATCCGACAGGGAACTACGAGCAGTACTTC. It encodes CASSQGPNPTGNYEQYF.

This clonotype was seen many times. At one of its ends the junction is not consistent with the germline gene, which may arise from a read error. The V and J genes are TRBV30 and TRBJ1-1, with 11 bases identical to TRBD1. Germline assignment: CDR1 GTSNPN and CDR2 SVGIG (reference sequence). The CDR3 spans 15 residues. CDR3 region: CARSVPEGQGDKAFF. In DNA, the CDR3 is TGTGCCCGGAGTGTACCAGAGGGACAGGGGGACAAAGCTTTCTTT.

This clonotype was seen a few times. This rearrangement joins TRBV28 to TRBJ1-1, with TRBD1 matching over 8 bases. The trim removed 5 bases at V and 6 bases at J, leaving 14 bases unmatched. CDR3 length: 16 amino acids. Per germline, CDR1 MDHEN and CDR2 SYDVKM. The CDR3 region is CASSTENRGEKAEAFF. The CDR3, as DNA: TGTGCCAGCAGTACAGAGAACAGGGGGGAGAAGGCTGAAGCTTTCTTT.

This clonotype has a handful of counts. The chain carries TRBV6-2 or TRBV6-3 and TRBJ2-7; D ambiguous. The V gene's germline CDR1 is MNHEY and CDR2 SVGEGT. Deletions cut 2 bases from V and 7 bases from J, with 9 bases between. CDR3 size: 12 residues. The CDR3 region has the DNA TGTGCCAGCAGTTACACTCCCGGGGAGCAGTACTTC. Residues: CASSYTPGEQYF.

This clonotype was seen many times. The chain has TRBV11-2 and TRBJ2-7; 7 bases match TRBD1. CDR1 is SGHAT and CDR2 is FQNNGV in the germline V gene. This CDR3 is built from 14 residues. J was trimmed by 3 bases and V by 5 bases; bases with no gene match: 7. The CDR3 spells CASSLGTAGYEQYF. As DNA, the CDR3 is TGTGCCAGCAGCCTCGGGACAGCCGGCTACGAGCAGTACTTC.

This clonotype was observed at least ten times. The chain carries TRBV20-1 and TRBJ2-5; 9 positions match TRBD2. Germline V CDR1 and CDR2: DFQATT, SNEGSKA (reference sequence). The CDR3 runs 13 residues. Trimming took 6 bases from V and 2 from J; bases not matched to a gene: 4. The CDR3 loop reads CSAGGGGQETQYF. The CDR3 DNA follows: TGCAGTGCCGGCGGGGGGGGACAAGAGACCCAGTACTTC.

This clonotype was picked up many times. Germline is not matched at one junction end, which may reflect a read error. The chain combines TRBV27 with TRBJ2-7; 9 bases agree with TRBD2. CDR1 is MNHEY and CDR2 is SMNVEV in the germline V gene (reference sequence). This CDR3 region has 15 residues. The CDR3 sequence: CASSRVRTSDYEQYF. CDR3 bases: TGCGCCAGCAGTAGAGTAAGGACTAGCGATTACGAGCAGTACTTC.

The J gene is TRBJ1-2, the V gene TRBV7-2; 8 positions agree with TRBD1. The CDR3 is 14 amino acids. Germline CDR1 reads SGHTA; CDR2 reads FQGNSA. After removal of 1 base from V and 8 bases from J, the junction contained 6 bases not matched to a gene. The CDR3 coding sequence is TGTGCCAGCAGCTTAGTACAGGGGGTGGGCGGCTACACCTTC. This translates into CASSLVQGVGGYTF.

Many counts were recorded for this clonotype. The chain couples TRBV6-2 or TRBV6-3 to TRBJ1-3, with D hard to call. Germline loops: CDR1 MNHEY, CDR2 SVGEGT. The CDR3 is made up of 14 amino acids. The V end was cut by 2 bases, the J end by 1 base, with 6 bases between. In DNA, the CDR3 is TGTGCCAGCAGTTACGACGCGTCTGGAAACACCATATATTTT. Translation gives CASSYDASGNTIYF.

This clonotype was seen many times. The chain employs TRBV27 and TRBJ1-2, with TRBD1 identical over 9 bases. In germline, CDR1 is MNHEY, CDR2 SMNVEV (reference sequence). V trimming: 2 bases; J trimming: 3 bases; junction bases outside the gene matches: 4. The CDR3 sequence is 15 residues long. The DNA of the CDR3 is TGTGCCAGCAGTTTAAAGGGACAGGGATACTATGGCTACACCTTC. Amino acid sequence: CASSLKGQGYYGYTF.

Ten or more counts support this clonotype. The chain is built from TRBV29-1 and TRBJ1-2; 10 bases agree with TRBD1. The CDR3 loop spans 14 amino acids. In germline, CDR1 is SQVTM, CDR2 ANQGSEA. Trimming cost V 5 bases and J 3 bases; bases outside gene matches: 6. CDR3 bases: TGCAGCGTTTTTGGGACAGGGGTAGACTATGGCTACACCTTC. It encodes CSVFGTGVDYGYTF. The entire variable domain, with the rest obtained from reference TRBV29-1 and TRBJ1-2, is as follows: SAVISQKPSRDICQRGTSLTIQCQVDSQVTMMFWYRQQPGQSLTLIATANQGSEATYESGFVIDKFPISRPNLTFSTLTVSNMSPEDSSIYLCSVFGTGVDYGYTFGSGTRLTVV.

In this sample, this clonotype turned up many times. This chain links TRBV4-3 with TRBJ1-6; a weak D match, TRBD1 (6 bases). The V gene lost 0 bases and the J gene lost 0 bases, with 18 bases spanning the gap. The CDR3 runs to 20 residues. The V gene's germline CDR1 is LGHNA and CDR2 YSLEER. CDR3 residues: CASSQDGIRGPSSYNSPLHF. The CDR3 coding sequence is TGCGCCAGCAGCCAAGATGGAATCAGGGGCCCCAGCTCCTATAATTCACCCCTCCACTTT.

CDR3 region: CSVEDAGEGTGELFF. The CDR3 DNA is TGCAGCGTTGAAGATGCGGGGGAGGGAACCGGGGAGCTGTTTTTT. The chain has TRBV29-1 and TRBJ2-2; 7 bases agree with TRBD2. The CDR3 is 15 amino acids. The V segment lost 0 bases and the J segment 5 bases; nucleotides outside the gene matches: 6. In germline, CDR1 is SQVTM, CDR2 ANQGSEA.

A single count supports this clonotype. The chain employs TRBV3-1 and TRBJ1-2; no definite D call. Germline V gene lookup returns CDR1 LGHDT and CDR2 YNNKEL (reference sequence). The V end was cut by 3 bases, the J end by 5 bases, with 16 bases between. The CDR3 contains 15 residues. The CDR3 protein is CASSHEQKARYGYTF. DNA for the CDR3: TGTGCCAGCAGCCATGAACAGAAGGCGAGATATGGCTACACCTTC.

The chain has TRBV6-2 or TRBV6-3 and TRBJ2-7; TRBD1 agrees at 11 bases. The CDR3 consists of 16 residues. Unmatched junction bases numbered 4, after V lost 0 bases and J lost 3 bases. Germline V gene lookup returns CDR1 MNHEY and CDR2 SVGEGT. CDR3 amino acids: CASSYSGTGGDYEQYF. The CDR3 DNA reads TGTGCCAGCAGTTACTCTGGGACAGGGGGTGACTACGAGCAGTACTTC.

The chain links TRBV29-1 to TRBJ1-1; no reliable D call. The length of the CDR3 is 12 residues. V lost 3 bases and J lost 1, with 6 bases in between. The germline V gene encodes CDR1 SQVTM and CDR2 ANQGSEA. This CDR3 reads CSVDLPNTEAFF. The CDR3 DNA is TGCAGCGTTGACCTACCGAACACTGAAGCTTTCTTT.

This clonotype has just a few counts. CDR3 DNA sequence: TGTGCCAGCAGCCCCCGACAGGGTGTGAGCTACACCTTC. Protein product: CASSPRQGVSYTF. The chain links TRBV11-2 to TRBJ1-2, with TRBD1 identical over 7 bases. The CDR3 loop spans 13 amino acids. The germline CDR1 and CDR2 sequences are SGHAT and FQNNGV. V was pared by 5 bases and J by 9 bases, with 9 bases of the junction left unmatched.

There are many counts of this clonotype. The V call is TRBV6-2 or TRBV6-3, the J call TRBJ2-2; D ambiguous. Germline CDR1 is MNHEY and CDR2 is SVGEGT. CDR3 length: 15 residues. The V and J ends lost 2 bases and 1 base respectively, with 8 bases between them. The CDR3 DNA sequence: TGTGCCAGCAGTTACCCGGGTCTGAACACCGGGGAGCTGTTTTTT. Translated: CASSYPGLNTGELFF.

This clonotype appeared many times. V usage is TRBV24-1 and J usage is TRBJ1-5; no definite D call. V lost 0 bases, J lost 0 bases, and 5 bases lay in between. Germline V gene data show CDR1 as KGHDR and CDR2 as SFDVKD. There are 15 residues in the CDR3. CDR3 residues: CATSDLPNSNQPQHF. For the CDR3, the DNA is TGTGCCACCAGTGATTTGCCAAATAGCAATCAGCCCCAGCATTTT.

This clonotype was picked up many times. The conserved final phenylalanine or tryptophan is absent from the CDR3, which likely points to a read error. The J gene is TRBJ1-1, the V gene TRBV20-1; D is perhaps TRBD1 (5 bases). Trimming took off 3 bases at V and 4 bases at J, with 9 bases between the two ends. The CDR3 is made up of 12 amino acids. Germline V CDR1 and CDR2: DFQATT, SNEGSKA (reference sequence). The DNA for the CDR3 is TGCAGTGCTAGCGGGGGGTTCACTGAAGCTTTCCTT. As protein: CSASGGFTEAFL.

This clonotype was found many times. This sequence joins TRBV27 and TRBJ2-2, with D perhaps matching TRBD1 or TRBD2 (8 bases each). Germline V gene sequence: CDR1 MNHEY, CDR2 SMNVEV (reference sequence). The CDR3 is 16 residues long. Trimming shortened V by 0 bases and J by 7 bases, and 15 bases separated the two germline ends. The CDR3 DNA sequence: TGTGCCAGCAGTTTATCGGTAGCGGGACAGGACGGGGAGCTGTTTTTT. Protein: CASSLSVAGQDGELFF.

This clonotype was observed at least ten times. The chain carries TRBV20-1 and TRBJ1-1; perhaps TRBD1 as D (5 bases). Germline lookup yields CDR1 DFQATT and CDR2 SNEGSKA (reference sequence). CDR3 length: 12 amino acids. Trimming removed 2 bases at V and 1 base at J, with 5 bases between. The DNA for the CDR3 is TGCAGTGCTAGACAGGGGAACACTGAAGCTTTCTTT. Protein: CSARQGNTEAFF.

This clonotype has a count of ten or more. The chain combines TRBV27 with TRBJ2-7; 9 bases align to TRBD2. The CDR3 runs 14 residues. The germline CDR1 and CDR2 sequences are MNHEY and SMNVEV (reference sequence). The V gene end was trimmed by 3 bases and the J gene end by 9 bases; junction bases not matched to a gene: 9. The CDR3 nucleotides read TGTGCCAGCAGTTTGGGGCGGGAGGGCGCCGGGCAGTACTTC. Protein sequence: CASSLGREGAGQYF.

V gene TRBV11-2 combines with J gene TRBJ2-2; 9 positions agree with TRBD1. The CDR3 is made up of 16 amino acids. V trimming: 2 bases; J trimming: 6 bases; junction bases outside the gene matches: 7. CDR1 and CDR2 from the germline V gene are SGHAT and FQNNGV. CDR3 DNA sequence: TGTGCCAGCAGCTTAAGCACAGGGGGCGAGGCCGGGGAGCTGTTTTTT. It yields the protein CASSLSTGGEAGELFF.